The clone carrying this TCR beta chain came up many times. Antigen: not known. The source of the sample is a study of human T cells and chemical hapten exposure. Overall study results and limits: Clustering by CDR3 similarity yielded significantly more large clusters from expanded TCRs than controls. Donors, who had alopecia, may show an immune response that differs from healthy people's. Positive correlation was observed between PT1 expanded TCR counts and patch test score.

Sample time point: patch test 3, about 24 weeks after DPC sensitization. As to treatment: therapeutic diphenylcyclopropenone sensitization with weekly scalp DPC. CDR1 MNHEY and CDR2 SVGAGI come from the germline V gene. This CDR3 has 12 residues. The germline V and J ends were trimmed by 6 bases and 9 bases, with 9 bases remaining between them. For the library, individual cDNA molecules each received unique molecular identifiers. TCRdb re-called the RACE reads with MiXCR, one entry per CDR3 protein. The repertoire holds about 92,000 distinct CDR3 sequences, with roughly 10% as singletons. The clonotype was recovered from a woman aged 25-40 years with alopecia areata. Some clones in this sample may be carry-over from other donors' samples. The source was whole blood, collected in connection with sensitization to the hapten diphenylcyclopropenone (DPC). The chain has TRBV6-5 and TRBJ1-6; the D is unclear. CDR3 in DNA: TGTGCCAGCAGACCACCGGGTTCACCCCTCCACTTT. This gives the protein CASRPPGSPLHF.